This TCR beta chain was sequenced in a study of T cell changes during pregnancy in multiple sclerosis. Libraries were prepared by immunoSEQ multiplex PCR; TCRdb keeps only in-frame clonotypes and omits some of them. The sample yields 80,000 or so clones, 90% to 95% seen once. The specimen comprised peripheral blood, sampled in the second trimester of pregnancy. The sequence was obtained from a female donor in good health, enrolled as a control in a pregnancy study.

The CDR3 region is CASRAGPWVTDTQYF. DNA of the CDR3: TGTGCCAGTAGGGCGGGTCCATGGGTCACAGATACGCAGTATTTT. The V gene is TRBV19, the J gene TRBJ2-3; TRBD2 might be the D (5 bases). The CDR3 has 15 amino acids. Trimming took 6 bases from V and 2 from J, leaving 15 bases between them. The V gene's germline CDR1 is LNHDA and CDR2 SQIVND (reference sequence).